Listed below are T cell receptor beta chains from one sample, sequenced in a study of blood T cell repertoires in COVID-19. Sequencing was performed with immunoSEQ multiplex PCR; in TCRdb, only in-frame clones are kept and a portion is missing. The table includes about 110,000 clones, 84% detected once. Sequencing used peripheral blood. These receptors were obtained from a woman in her fifties or sixties with acute or convalescent COVID-19. CDR3s include the opening cysteine and the closing phenylalanine or tryptophan. D genes are given only for firm matches. Expanded clones get a size class; other rows say once, few or many, or leave the size out.

d_call,j_call,clone_size,cdr3_length,v_call,cdr3_nt,cdr3_aa
TRBD2,TRBJ2-7,-,12,TRBV7-2,TGTGCCAGCAGCCCGGGGGGGCGCGAGCAGTACTTC,CASSPGGREQYF
TRBD1,TRBJ2-7,-,15,TRBV9,TGTGCCAGCAGCGTAGGACAGGGGGCCTCCTACGAGCAGTACTTC,CASSVGQGASYEQYF
-,TRBJ2-3,-,13,TRBV12-5,TGTGCTAGTGGTCCCTCAGGGACAGATACGCAGTATTTT,CASGPSGTDTQYF
-,TRBJ2-1,-,13,TRBV5-1,TGCGCCAGCAACCGGGCCCCAGAGGGTGAGCAGTTCTTC,CASNRAPEGEQFF
-,TRBJ1-1,-,14,TRBV19,TGTGCCAGTATCATCCGGGGATCAGACACTGAAGCTTTCTTT,CASIIRGSDTEAFF
-,TRBJ1-5,-,16,TRBV3-1/TRBV3-2,TGTGCCAGCAGCCAGGATTTGGGACAACTCAATCAGCCCCAGCATTTT,CASSQDLGQLNQPQHF
-,TRBJ1-2,-,17,TRBV4-1,TGCGCCAGCAGCCAACAAAACCTAATAGGGACGGGGGATGGCTACACCTTC,CASSQQNLIGTGDGYTF
TRBD1,TRBJ2-5,-,15,TRBV15,TGTGCCACCAGCAGAGCAGGGACAGACCAAGAGACCCAGTACTTC,CATSRAGTDQETQYF
-,TRBJ1-1,-,12,TRBV19,TGTGCCAGTAGTCGTAGTCGGACTGAAGCTTTCTTT,CASSRSRTEAFF
-,TRBJ1-2,once,17,TRBV9,TGTGCCAGCAGCGCAGACCCGTTGACTTCTCTCGTGGGTGGCTACACCTTC,CASSADPLTSLVGGYTF
-,TRBJ2-2,-,14,TRBV9,TGTGCCAGCAGCCCCACCGACAGGACCGGGGAGCTGTTTTTT,CASSPTDRTGELFF
-,TRBJ1-2,-,16,TRBV2,TGTGCCAGCAGTGAAGGCGCCCGTATCAATAACTATGGCTACACCTTC,CASSEGARINNYGYTF
TRBD2,TRBJ2-4,once,15,TRBV7-3,TGTGCCAGCAGCCATGTCTTAGCGGGGAGAAACATTCAGTACTTC,CASSHVLAGRNIQYF
TRBD1,TRBJ1-5,few,14,TRBV6-5,TGTGCCAGCAGTCAGGGGGCCGGCAATCAGCCCCAGCATTTT,CASSQGAGNQPQHF
TRBD1,TRBJ1-4,-,17,TRBV4-2,TGTGCCAGCAGCCTGCGGACAGGGGGGGTGTCTAATGAAAAACTGTTTTTT,CASSLRTGGVSNEKLFF
TRBD1,TRBJ1-5,-,15,TRBV10-3,TGTGCCATCAGTGACTCCGACAGGGGATATCAGCCCCAGCATTTT,CAISDSDRGYQPQHF
-,TRBJ1-3,-,10,TRBV28,TGTGCCAGCAGTTCCGTGGACTGGGCCTTT,CASSSVDWAF
-,TRBJ1-4,-,13,TRBV5-5,TGTGCCAGCAGCTTGACAGGCTGGGAAAAACTGTTTTTT,CASSLTGWEKLFF
-,TRBJ2-5,few,15,TRBV10-3,TGTGCCATCAGTGAGTCGTCCAGGTCATCAGAGACCCAGTACTTC,CAISESSRSSETQYF
TRBD1,TRBJ1-2,-,16,TRBV5-1,TGCGCCAGCAGCGGTTCGTTCGGGACAGGGGGTGATGGCTACACCTTC,CASSGSFGTGGDGYTF
-,TRBJ1-1,-,14,TRBV6-5,TGTGCCAGCGCCCCGTCGACAGGTCCTGCCTGGGCTTTCTTT,CASAPSTGPAWAFF
TRBD1,TRBJ2-6,few,15,TRBV18,TGTGCCAGTTATCAGGGGGCGGAAGGGGCCAACGTCCTGACTTTC,CASYQGAEGANVLTF
TRBD1,TRBJ1-5,-,14,TRBV19,TGTGCCAGCCGGGACAGGGCAATAAATCAGCCCCAGCATTTT,CASRDRAINQPQHF
-,TRBJ2-7,-,13,TRBV4-2,TGTGCCAGCAGCCAAGTAGGGAGGTACGAGCAGTACTTC,CASSQVGRYEQYF
TRBD1,TRBJ1-4,-,14,TRBV5-5,TGTGCCAGCAGCCCGACAGGGTTGGGGGAAAAACTGTTTTTT,CASSPTGLGEKLFF
-,TRBJ1-2,-,15,TRBV10-2,TGCGCCAGCAGGCCGACGGGCAGCGGAACCTATGGCTACACCTTC,CASRPTGSGTYGYTF
-,TRBJ1-4,-,14,TRBV5-1,TGCGCCAGCAGCTTAGGACAGTTGAATGAAAAACTGTTTTTT,CASSLGQLNEKLFF
-,TRBJ1-6,-,16,TRBV5-8,TGTGCCAGCAGCCCCCGCTGGGGGGGCGCCGATTCACCCCTCCACTTT,CASSPRWGGADSPLHF
TRBD1,TRBJ1-1,-,18,TRBV5-1,TGCGCCAGCAGCAAAGCGACAGGGGGCGGAATCGTGAACACTGAAGCTTTCTTT,CASSKATGGGIVNTEAFF
-,TRBJ1-3,-,14,TRBV12-5,TGTGCTAGTGGTTTCGGGGTTTCTGGAAACACCATATATTTT,CASGFGVSGNTIYF
-,TRBJ2-3,-,16,TRBV3-1/TRBV3-2,TGTGCCAGCAGCTTCTGGCGGATTTCTAGCACAGATACGCAGTATTTT,CASSFWRISSTDTQYF
-,TRBJ1-1,-,11,TRBV12-3/TRBV12-4,TGTGCCAGCAGGCTAGACAGTGAAGCTTTCTTT,CASRLDSEAFF
-,TRBJ1-2,-,15,TRBV5-1,TGCGCCAGCAGCTTGGGGGTTGACTTCCTACATGGCTACACCTTC,CASSLGVDFLHGYTF
-,TRBJ2-2,-,15,TRBV5-1,TGCGCCAGCAGCTTGGAAGGACTACCTACCGGGGAGCTGTTTTTT,CASSLEGLPTGELFF
-,TRBJ2-3,-,20,TRBV9,TGTGCCAGCAGCGCCCTTTCCGAGGTAATACAGGGTAGTGGCACAGATACGCAGTATTTT,CASSALSEVIQGSGTDTQYF
-,TRBJ1-2,-,13,TRBV28,TGTGCCAGCAGTTCCGGAGGGGTGCAGGGCTACACCTTC,CASSSGGVQGYTF
-,TRBJ2-1,-,12,TRBV5-6,TGTGCCAGCAGCTCACTAGCACTTGAGCAGTTCTTC,CASSSLALEQFF
TRBD1,TRBJ2-7,few,14,TRBV6-5,TGTGCCAGCGGATGGGACAGTAGATCCTACGAGCAGTACTTC,CASGWDSRSYEQYF
-,TRBJ1-1,-,16,TRBV5-1,TGCGCCAGCAGCTTCGGACTTAGTGGGGTGAACACTGAAGCTTTCTTT,CASSFGLSGVNTEAFF
-,TRBJ1-2,once,16,TRBV28,TGTGCCAGCAGCCTATTCGACACCCTCCAAAACTATGGCTACACCTTC,CASSLFDTLQNYGYTF
-,TRBJ2-1,-,13,TRBV5-1,TGCGCCAGCAGCTTGGCTTCCTACAATGAGCAGTTCTTC,CASSLASYNEQFF
-,TRBJ1-3,few,15,TRBV2,TGTGCCAGCGACCCGGGACTTTACTCTGGAAACACCATATATTTT,CASDPGLYSGNTIYF
TRBD1,TRBJ1-4,-,14,TRBV11-2,TGTGCCAGCAGCTTAACAGGGGGAAGTGAAAAACTGTTTTTT,CASSLTGGSEKLFF
-,TRBJ1-1,once,15,TRBV5-1,TGCGCCAGCAGCCTCTCGGGACAACTGAACACTGAAGCTTTCTTT,CASSLSGQLNTEAFF
-,TRBJ2-3,-,16,TRBV11-2,TGTGCCAGCAGCATCCCCGGGACAAGGGGCCCAGATACGCAGTATTTT,CASSIPGTRGPDTQYF
-,TRBJ1-1,-,12,TRBV19,TGTGCCAGTAGTCCCGGGTGGACTGAAGCTTTCTTT,CASSPGWTEAFF
TRBD2,TRBJ2-2,-,17,TRBV15,TGTGCCACCAGCAGCCTGACCCCTTACGGGGGGAGGTGGGAGCTGTTTTTT,CATSSLTPYGGRWELFF
-,TRBJ1-1,-,14,TRBV11-2,TGTGCCAGCAGCTTCTCCCGGGTAAACACTGAAGCTTTCTTT,CASSFSRVNTEAFF
-,TRBJ1-2,-,13,TRBV6-5,TGTGCCAGCAGTTACAGTGCGGGGCGAGGCTACACCTTC,CASSYSAGRGYTF
TRBD1,TRBJ2-2,-,16,TRBV2,TGTGCCAGCACCAAGACTCCGACAGGGGCCGCCGGGGAGCTGTTTTTT,CASTKTPTGAAGELFF
TRBD1,TRBJ1-1,once,14,TRBV5-1,TGCGCCAGCAGCACGGGGACAGGGGGCACTGAAGCTTTCTTT,CASSTGTGGTEAFF
TRBD2,TRBJ2-5,-,17,TRBV6-1,TGTGCCAGCAGTGAATTTCAGGGAGGGTACCCAGCGGAGACCCAGTACTTC,CASSEFQGGYPAETQYF
-,TRBJ2-2,-,16,TRBV3-1/TRBV3-2,TGTGCCAGCAGCCAAGAAGGGGGGGGAGGCACCGGGGAGCTGTTTTTT,CASSQEGGGGTGELFF